This T cell receptor beta chain is drawn from a study of T cells in Graves' hyperthyroidism and ophthalmopathy. V lost 1 base to trimming and J lost 5 bases, with 17 bases between them. Germline CDR1 is LNHDA and CDR2 is SQIVND (reference sequence). This CDR3 region has 16 residues. Regions amplified from RNA transcripts were the TCR beta CDR3 regions. HTBI primers were used for first-round RT-PCR of the TCR CDR3. TCRdb processed the multiplex PCR reads anew with MiXCR; each CDR3 protein has one entry. The sample consists of more than 550,000 distinct CDR3 sequences, approximately 19% of them appearing once.

The sequence derives from a woman in her forties or fifties with Graves' hyperthyroidism that later progressed to Graves' ophthalmopathy. This chain uses TRBV19 with TRBJ1-2; weak D call: TRBD1 (5 bases). Material: blood. DNA of the CDR3: TGTGCCAGTAGTATAGGAGCACAGGACCAGAATTATGGCTACACCTTC. Protein sequence: CASSIGAQDQNYGYTF.